Below, 5 T cell receptor beta chains from the same sample are listed, as sequenced in a study of T cell responses to AZD1222 COVID-19 vaccine. This table comes from immunoSEQ multiplex PCR, and its TCRdb copy is limited to in-frame clones, with some not included. This table holds under 90,000 clones, over 75% found once. This sample comprised peripheral blood, obtained 28 days after the second AZD1222 dose. Every receptor here comes from an adult who received the AZD1222 COVID-19 vaccine.

This chain uses TRBV13 with TRBJ1-1; 8 bases are shared with TRBD1. There are 14 residues in the CDR3. The J segment lost 10 bases and the V segment lost 0 bases, leaving 7 bases of the junction unmatched. The germline V gene encodes CDR1 PRHDT and CDR2 FYEKMQ (reference sequence). The CDR3 loop reads CASSLGLRTGRAFF. The CDR3 DNA sequence: TGTGCCAGCAGCTTAGGCCTTAGGACAGGGAGAGCTTTCTTT.

This clone has more than one count but fewer than ten. This chain uses TRBV12-3 or TRBV12-4 with TRBJ1-1, with unresolved D. Trimming shortened V by 2 bases and J by 5 bases, and 9 bases separated the two germline ends. The CDR3 totals 13 residues. The CDR3 loop is CASSLNKGTEAFF. Written as DNA, the CDR3 is TGTGCCAGCAGTTTAAATAAGGGAACTGAAGCTTTCTTT.

The rearrangement links TRBV5-1 to TRBJ2-6, with D perhaps given as TRBD1 or TRBD2 (5 bases each). CDR3 length: 16 amino acids. Germline V gives CDR1 SGHRS, CDR2 YFSETQ. V was pared by 8 bases and J by 0 bases, with 15 bases between. CDR3 region: CASARDGFSGANVLTF. In DNA, the CDR3 is TGCGCCAGTGCAAGGGACGGATTCTCTGGGGCCAACGTCCTGACTTTC.

The rearrangement links TRBV27 to TRBJ1-6; D not certain. The CDR3 loop spans 17 amino acids. Germline lookup yields CDR1 MNHEY and CDR2 SMNVEV (reference sequence). V shed 2 bases and J shed 1 base, with 12 bases lying between them. The CDR3 spells CASSLEGGWSYNSPLHF. CDR3 DNA: TGTGCCAGCAGTTTAGAGGGAGGATGGTCCTATAATTCACCCCTCCACTTT.

This clone was seen just once. Written as DNA, the CDR3 is TGCGCCAGCAGCTTGGCGGCTAGCGGGGGCTACAATGAGCAGTTCTTC. It specifies CASSLAASGGYNEQFF. V and J are TRBV5-1 and TRBJ2-1; 10 bases agree with TRBD2. Germline V gene data show CDR1 as SGHRS and CDR2 as YFSETQ. J was trimmed by 3 bases and V by 0 bases; bases with no gene match: 3. The CDR3 contains 16 residues.